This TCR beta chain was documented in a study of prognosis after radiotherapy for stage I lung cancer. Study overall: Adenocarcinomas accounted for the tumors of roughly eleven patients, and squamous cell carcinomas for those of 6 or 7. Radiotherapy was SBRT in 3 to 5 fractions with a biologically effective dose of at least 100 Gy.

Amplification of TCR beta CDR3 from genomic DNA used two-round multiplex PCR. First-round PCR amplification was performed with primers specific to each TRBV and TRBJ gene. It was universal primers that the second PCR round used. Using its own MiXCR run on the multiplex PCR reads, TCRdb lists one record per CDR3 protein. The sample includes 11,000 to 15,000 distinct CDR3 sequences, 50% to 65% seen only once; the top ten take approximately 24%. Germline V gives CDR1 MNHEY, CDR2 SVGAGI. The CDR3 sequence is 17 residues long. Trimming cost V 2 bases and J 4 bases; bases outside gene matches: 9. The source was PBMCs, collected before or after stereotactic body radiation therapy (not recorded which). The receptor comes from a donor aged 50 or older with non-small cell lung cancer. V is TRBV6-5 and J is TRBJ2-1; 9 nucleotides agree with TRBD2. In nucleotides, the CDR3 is TGTGCCAGCAGTTACGGTAGCGGGAGTGCCGTATACAATGAGCAGTTCTTC. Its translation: CASSYGSGSAVYNEQFF.